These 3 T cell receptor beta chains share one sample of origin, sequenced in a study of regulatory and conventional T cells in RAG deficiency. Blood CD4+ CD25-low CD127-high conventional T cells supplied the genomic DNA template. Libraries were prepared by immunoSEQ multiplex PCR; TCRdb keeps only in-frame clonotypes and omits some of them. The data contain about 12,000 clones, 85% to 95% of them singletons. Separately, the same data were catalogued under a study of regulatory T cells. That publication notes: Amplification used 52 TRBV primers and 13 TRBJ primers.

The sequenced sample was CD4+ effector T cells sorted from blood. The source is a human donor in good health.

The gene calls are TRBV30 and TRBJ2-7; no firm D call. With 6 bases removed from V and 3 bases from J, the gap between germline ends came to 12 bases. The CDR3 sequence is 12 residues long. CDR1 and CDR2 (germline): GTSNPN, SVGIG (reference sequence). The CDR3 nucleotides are TGTGCCTGTGCAAGAGAAAACTACGAGCAGTACTTC. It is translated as CACARENYEQYF.

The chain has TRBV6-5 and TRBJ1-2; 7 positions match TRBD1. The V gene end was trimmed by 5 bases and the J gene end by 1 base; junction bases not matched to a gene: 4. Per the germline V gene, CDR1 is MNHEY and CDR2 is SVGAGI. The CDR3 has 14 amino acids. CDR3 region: CASSRTGFNYGYTF. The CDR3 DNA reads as TGTGCCAGCAGTCGGACAGGATTTAACTATGGCTACACCTTC.

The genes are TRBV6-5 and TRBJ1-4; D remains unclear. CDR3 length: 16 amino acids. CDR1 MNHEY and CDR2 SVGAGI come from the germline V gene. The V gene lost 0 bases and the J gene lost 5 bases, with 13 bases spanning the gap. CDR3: CASSYSLGKPNEKLFF. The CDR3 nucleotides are TGTGCCAGCAGTTACTCATTGGGGAAGCCGAATGAAAAACTGTTTTTT.